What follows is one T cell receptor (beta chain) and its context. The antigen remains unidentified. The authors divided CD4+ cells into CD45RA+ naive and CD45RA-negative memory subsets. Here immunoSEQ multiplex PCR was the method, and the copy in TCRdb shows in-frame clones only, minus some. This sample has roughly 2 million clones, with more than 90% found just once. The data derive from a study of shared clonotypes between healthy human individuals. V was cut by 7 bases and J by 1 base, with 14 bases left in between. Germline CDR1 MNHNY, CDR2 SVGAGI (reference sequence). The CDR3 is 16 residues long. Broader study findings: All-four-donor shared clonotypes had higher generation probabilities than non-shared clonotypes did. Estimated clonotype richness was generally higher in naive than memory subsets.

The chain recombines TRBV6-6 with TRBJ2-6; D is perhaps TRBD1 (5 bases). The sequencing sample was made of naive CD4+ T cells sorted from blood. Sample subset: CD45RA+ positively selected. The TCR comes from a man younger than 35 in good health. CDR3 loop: CASKATGESGANVLTF. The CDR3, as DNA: TGTGCCAGCAAAGCAACAGGAGAATCTGGGGCCAACGTCCTGACTTTC.